The source of this TCR beta chain is a study of cytomegalovirus exposure and HLA in healthy donors. At the level of the study: Around 81% of 398 genotyped donors fell in the Caucasian-associated ancestry cluster. Study-wide results and caveats: A few chains linked to CMV were shown in vitro to be specific for CMV antigens. The study put some 160 TCR beta chains on its list as cytomegalovirus-associated.

PCR was performed using 60 Vbeta and 13 Jbeta primers. Produced via immunoSEQ multiplex PCR; TCRdb's table is partial and in-frame only. The table lists roughly 100,000 clones, 76% of them singletons. The CDR3 length is 15 residues. Germline trimming cut 5 bases from V and 2 bases from J; bases unmatched to any gene: 5. CDR1 MDHEN and CDR2 SYDVKM come from the germline V gene. On this clone itself: Its antigen remains unidentified.

The clonotype was recovered from a man between 35 and 55 years old in good health and CMV-seropositive. This chain links TRBV28 with TRBJ1-4; 7 nucleotides align to TRBD1. Source material: PBMCs. The CDR3 DNA reads as TGTGCCAGCAGTGCGTACAGGGGCACTAATGAAAAACTGTTTTTT. Its protein product is CASSAYRGTNEKLFF.